This is a list of T cell receptor beta chains from one sample in a study of blood T cell repertoires in COVID-19. The protocol was immunoSEQ multiplex PCR, while the TCRdb copy is restricted to in-frame clones and leaves out a portion. This table has some 200,000 clones, roughly 84% appearing once. Sequences were obtained from peripheral blood. The receptors stem from a man aged 50-60 years with COVID-19, enrolled during active disease. Each CDR3 is given with its conserved first and last residue. The D gene is left open where the match is weak. Only part of the rows carry a size: once, few, many, or a class if the clone is expanded.

v_gene: TRBV6-5; j_gene: TRBJ1-2; d_gene: TRBD1; abundance: .; len: 14; CDR3aa: CASSRTGGRYGYTF; CDR3nt: TGTGCCAGCAGTCGGACAGGGGGACGTTATGGCTACACCTTC
v_gene: TRBV9; j_gene: TRBJ2-6; d_gene: .; abundance: .; len: 16; CDR3aa: CASSVAGNTGANVLTF; CDR3nt: TGTGCCAGCAGCGTAGCCGGGAATACTGGGGCCAACGTCCTGACTTTC
v_gene: TRBV19; j_gene: TRBJ1-5; d_gene: TRBD1; abundance: .; len: 16; CDR3aa: CASSPQGRYSNQPQHF; CDR3nt: TGTGCCAGTAGTCCACAGGGGCGTTATAGCAATCAGCCCCAGCATTTT
v_gene: TRBV24-1; j_gene: TRBJ2-1; d_gene: TRBD2; abundance: .; len: 16; CDR3aa: CATSDPTSGRGNEQFF; CDR3nt: TGTGCCACCAGTGACCCGACTAGCGGGAGAGGCAATGAGCAGTTCTTC
v_gene: TRBV27; j_gene: TRBJ2-1; d_gene: TRBD2; abundance: .; len: 14; CDR3aa: CASKLAGVYNEQFF; CDR3nt: TGTGCCAGCAAGCTAGCGGGAGTCTACAATGAGCAGTTCTTC
v_gene: TRBV11-2; j_gene: TRBJ2-3; d_gene: .; abundance: .; len: 14; CDR3aa: CASSLGAFPLGGYF; CDR3nt: TGTGCCAGCAGCTTAGGGGCGTTCCCGTTAGGGGGGTATTTT
v_gene: TRBV7-9; j_gene: TRBJ2-7; d_gene: .; abundance: .; len: 15; CDR3aa: CASSKDGWEVGEQYF; CDR3nt: TGTGCCAGCAGCAAAGACGGGTGGGAGGTGGGCGAGCAGTACTTC
v_gene: TRBV7-8; j_gene: TRBJ2-3; d_gene: .; abundance: .; len: 14; CDR3aa: CASSLGGASDTQYF; CDR3nt: TGTGCCAGCAGCTTAGGCGGGGCCTCCGATACGCAGTATTTT
v_gene: TRBV5-6; j_gene: TRBJ1-4; d_gene: TRBD1; abundance: .; len: 13; CDR3aa: CASKQGAGEKLFF; CDR3nt: TGTGCCAGCAAACAGGGGGCAGGTGAAAAACTGTTTTTT
v_gene: TRBV28; j_gene: TRBJ2-7; d_gene: .; abundance: .; len: 16; CDR3aa: CASSGPGTASPYEQYF; CDR3nt: TGTGCCAGCAGCGGCCCCGGGACTGCATCTCCATACGAGCAGTACTTC
v_gene: TRBV6-6; j_gene: TRBJ1-3; d_gene: .; abundance: .; len: 13; CDR3aa: CASNLPEGNTIYF; CDR3nt: TGTGCCAGCAACCTACCCGAGGGAAACACCATATATTTT
v_gene: TRBV27; j_gene: TRBJ1-3; d_gene: TRBD1; abundance: .; len: 20; CDR3aa: CASSLVPEAVRQGSGNTIYF; CDR3nt: TGTGCCAGCAGTTTGGTTCCAGAGGCGGTAAGACAGGGCTCTGGAAACACCATATATTTT
v_gene: TRBV9; j_gene: TRBJ2-2; d_gene: TRBD1; abundance: .; len: 16; CDR3aa: CASSFRDREGTGELFF; CDR3nt: TGTGCCAGCAGCTTCCGGGACAGGGAGGGCACCGGGGAGCTGTTTTTT
v_gene: TRBV9; j_gene: TRBJ1-3; d_gene: .; abundance: .; len: 15; CDR3aa: CASSVDGDSGNTIYF; CDR3nt: TGTGCCAGCAGCGTAGACGGAGACTCTGGAAACACCATATATTTT
v_gene: TRBV14; j_gene: TRBJ2-5; d_gene: TRBD1; abundance: .; len: 17; CDR3aa: CASSSSYPRQGRETQYF; CDR3nt: TGTGCCAGCAGCTCTAGCTACCCCCGACAGGGGAGAGAGACCCAGTACTTC
v_gene: TRBV9; j_gene: TRBJ2-1; d_gene: .; abundance: once; len: 14; CDR3aa: CASSVLSDRNEQFF; CDR3nt: TGTGCCAGCAGCGTACTCTCCGACAGGAATGAGCAGTTCTTC
v_gene: TRBV11-2; j_gene: TRBJ2-2; d_gene: .; abundance: .; len: 16; CDR3aa: CASSLVVGANTGELFF; CDR3nt: TGTGCCAGCAGCTTAGTCGTCGGAGCGAACACCGGGGAGCTGTTTTTT
v_gene: TRBV15; j_gene: TRBJ2-1; d_gene: TRBD2; abundance: .; len: 16; CDR3aa: CATSRDRTSGLNEQFF; CDR3nt: TGTGCCACCAGCAGAGATAGGACTAGCGGGCTCAATGAGCAGTTCTTC
v_gene: TRBV7-9; j_gene: TRBJ2-7; d_gene: .; abundance: .; len: 12; CDR3aa: CASSRTGNEQYF; CDR3nt: TGTGCCAGCAGCCGTACAGGGAACGAGCAGTACTTC
v_gene: TRBV4-3; j_gene: TRBJ1-2; d_gene: TRBD1; abundance: .; len: 15; CDR3aa: CASSQGGQGLDGYTF; CDR3nt: TGCGCCAGCAGCCAAGGTGGACAGGGTTTGGATGGCTACACCTTC
v_gene: TRBV4-1; j_gene: TRBJ2-7; d_gene: TRBD2; abundance: .; len: 15; CDR3aa: CASSQGAPGLVVQYF; CDR3nt: TGCGCCAGCAGCCAAGGGGCCCCGGGACTAGTCGTGCAGTACTTC
v_gene: TRBV2; j_gene: TRBJ1-1; d_gene: TRBD1; abundance: once; len: 14; CDR3aa: CASSEGQGLPVAFF; CDR3nt: TGTGCCAGCAGTGAAGGACAGGGACTTCCAGTGGCTTTCTTT